The 9 T cell receptor beta chains below come from one sample, sequenced in a study of T-cell reconstitution after alpha-beta-depleted transplantation in children. For TCRbeta, the library was prepared with unique molecular identifiers. TCRdb fed the PCR reads into MiXCR, producing one record per CDR3 protein. The sample shows 500,000 to 650,000 distinct CDR3 sequences, under 15% of them seen only once. The source was PBMCs, mostly from graft donor cells, collected 360 days after TCRalphabeta/CD19-depleted stem cell transplant. The receptors were sampled from a male patient between 5 and 17 years old who had a stem cell transplant for acute myeloid leukemia, so the T cells may come from the graft donor.

This chain connects TRBV20-1 to TRBJ2-5; D possibly matches TRBD1 or TRBD2 (5 bases each). The CDR3 spans 13 residues. The V gene lost 5 bases and the J gene lost 4 bases, with 14 bases spanning the gap. CDR1 and CDR2 (germline): DFQATT, SNEGSKA (reference sequence). The CDR3 loop is CSAVPGASETQYF. Written as DNA, the CDR3 is TGCAGTGCTGTCCCCGGGGCATCAGAGACCCAGTACTTC.

This clonotype was counted a few times. At one of its ends the junction is not consistent with the germline gene, which may arise from a read error. J is TRBJ2-5 and V is TRBV27; D gene uncertain. CDR1 is MNHEY, CDR2 SMNVEV, per germline (reference sequence). This CDR3 is 18 amino acids long. The CDR3 nucleotides read TGTGCCAGCAGTCAATACCGCCCAGCGAGGAACGCCCAAAAGACCCAGTACTTC. This gives the protein CASSQYRPARNAQKTQYF.

This sequence joins TRBV12-3 or TRBV12-4 and TRBJ2-1; D is possibly TRBD1 (8 bases). V was cut by 8 bases and J by 6 bases, with 20 bases left in between. This CDR3 region has 15 residues. Here the CDR3 reads CASGYRGGSVNEQFF. Written as DNA, the CDR3 is TGTGCCAGCGGTTACAGGGGGGGTTCAGTCAATGAGCAGTTCTTC.

The rearrangement uses TRBV4-2 and TRBJ2-5; D may match TRBD1 or TRBD2 (6 bases each). The CDR3 totals 18 residues. V was pared by 4 bases and J by 7 bases, with 28 bases between. Per the germline V gene, CDR1 is LGHNA and CDR2 is YNFKEQ. CDR3 residues: CASSPWLDGGASIGTQYF. In DNA, the CDR3 is TGTGCCAGCAGCCCCTGGCTTGACGGGGGCGCAAGCATAGGGACCCAGTACTTC.

Worth noting for this clonotype: At one boundary the junction diverges from the germline segment, which might be a read error. The V gene is TRBV7-9, the J gene TRBJ2-7; 11 nucleotides align to TRBD2. The germline V gene has CDR1 SEHNR and CDR2 FQNEAQ (reference sequence). The CDR3 has 14 residues. The CDR3 loop reads CVSSITSGSHEQYF. The CDR3 coding sequence is TGTGTCAGCAGCATCACTAGCGGGAGTCACGAGCAGTACTTC.

This clonotype was seen repeatedly, ten times or more. This chain uses TRBV19 with TRBJ2-2, with TRBD2 identical over 7 bases. Germline CDR1 is LNHDA and CDR2 is SQIVND (reference sequence). The trim removed 6 bases at V and 5 bases at J, leaving 6 bases unmatched. The CDR3 runs to 14 residues. The CDR3 loop reads CASRGTTQTGELFF. The CDR3 bases are TGTGCCAGTAGAGGGACTACCCAAACCGGGGAGCTGTTTTTT.

This clonotype was detected only a few times. CDR3: CASSEVVGAPSYNEQFF. Written as DNA, the CDR3 is TGTGCCAGCAGCGAGGTCGTGGGGGCGCCCTCCTACAATGAGCAGTTCTTC. The V call is TRBV3-1, the J call TRBJ2-1, with D tentatively TRBD1 (6 bases). The CDR3 contains 17 residues. Trimming pared 5 bases from V and 0 bases from J, leaving 17 bases between. Germline lookup yields CDR1 LGHDT and CDR2 YNNKEL (reference sequence).

This clonotype turned up a few times. The chain uses TRBV4-3 and TRBJ2-5; D perhaps matches TRBD2 (5 bases). Germline V gives CDR1 LGHNA, CDR2 YSLEER. Trimming took 2 bases from V and 4 from J, leaving 14 bases between them. The CDR3 is 15 amino acids. CDR3 sequence reads: CASSQCPEGAETQYF. In nucleotides, the CDR3 is TGCGCCAGCAGCCAATGTCCCGAGGGTGCAGAGACCCAGTACTTC.

This clonotype was seen repeatedly, ten times or more. The V call is TRBV3-1, the J call TRBJ2-7; tentatively, D is TRBD2 (5 bases). Looked up from germline, CDR1 is LGHDT and CDR2 is YNNKEL (reference sequence). V lost 7 bases and J lost 3, with 16 bases in between. CDR3 length: 14 amino acids. CDR3 region: CASTSRDRDYEQYF. The CDR3 DNA is TGTGCCAGCACCAGTCGGGATAGGGACTACGAGCAGTACTTC.